Listed below are T cell receptor beta chains from one sample, sequenced in a study of tumor-infiltrating lymphocytes in localized non-small cell lung cancer. TCRdb's copy holds only in-frame clones and misses some; the assay was immunoSEQ multiplex PCR. The sample contains under 20,000 clones, 75% of which appear only once. The specimen was lung tumor tissue. These receptors originate from a human donor with non-small cell lung cancer. Both conserved end residues are trimmed from each CDR3. The order of the fields is CDR3 length, J gene, V gene, clone size, CDR3 protein. Not every row has a clone size; where given, it reads once, few, many or a size class.

len: 9
j_gene: TRBJ1-4
v_gene: TRBV29-1
abundance: few
CDR3aa: SAPSGEKLF

len: 10
j_gene: TRBJ2-3
v_gene: TRBV6-1
abundance: -
CDR3aa: ASIGPTDTQY

len: 13
j_gene: TRBJ1-5
v_gene: TRBV28
abundance: -
CDR3aa: ASSLSGNSNQPQH

len: 12
j_gene: TRBJ2-5
v_gene: TRBV19
abundance: -
CDR3aa: ASRRRNQQETQY

len: 15
j_gene: TRBJ2-5
v_gene: TRBV19
abundance: -
CDR3aa: ASSRSAAIAPRETQY

len: 16
j_gene: TRBJ2-7
v_gene: TRBV7-9
abundance: once
CDR3aa: ASSLEGVGPFPSYEQY

len: 13
j_gene: TRBJ2-1
v_gene: TRBV29-1
abundance: -
CDR3aa: SVEPSAGGINEQF

len: 13
j_gene: TRBJ1-5
v_gene: TRBV30
abundance: few
CDR3aa: AWSPQGWSNQPQH

len: 12
j_gene: TRBJ2-5
v_gene: TRBV19
abundance: -
CDR3aa: ASTFNPGSETQY

len: 10
j_gene: TRBJ2-1
v_gene: TRBV27
abundance: -
CDR3aa: ASSFRQGEQF

len: 16
j_gene: TRBJ1-6
v_gene: TRBV28
abundance: -
CDR3aa: ASSFRGSLLVVVSPLH

len: 12
j_gene: TRBJ1-5
v_gene: TRBV30
abundance: -
CDR3aa: AWSVGGGNQPQH

len: 12
j_gene: TRBJ1-1
v_gene: TRBV11-2
abundance: -
CDR3aa: ASSLAGPMGEAF

len: 10
j_gene: TRBJ2-7
v_gene: TRBV18
abundance: -
CDR3aa: ASSPLASEQY

len: 13
j_gene: TRBJ1-5
v_gene: TRBV19
abundance: few
CDR3aa: ASSMLGTSNQPQH

len: 12
j_gene: TRBJ2-2
v_gene: TRBV29-1
abundance: -
CDR3aa: SVSGSLLTGELF

len: 12
j_gene: TRBJ1-6
v_gene: TRBV5-6
abundance: -
CDR3aa: ASSLGWDNSPLH

len: 12
j_gene: TRBJ2-7
v_gene: TRBV18
abundance: few
CDR3aa: ASSKEGGSYEQY

len: 15
j_gene: TRBJ2-2
v_gene: TRBV28
abundance: -
CDR3aa: ASIRGGADPNTGELF

len: 13
j_gene: TRBJ2-7
v_gene: TRBV27
abundance: once
CDR3aa: ASRGVGGEYYEQY

len: 11
j_gene: TRBJ2-2
v_gene: TRBV28
abundance: once
CDR3aa: ASSRGGPGELF

len: 14
j_gene: TRBJ2-2
v_gene: TRBV5-1
abundance: -
CDR3aa: ASSSGTNGAPGELF

len: 12
j_gene: TRBJ1-5
v_gene: TRBV30
abundance: -
CDR3aa: AWTPPGGYQPQH

len: 14
j_gene: TRBJ1-1
v_gene: TRBV7-9
abundance: -
CDR3aa: ASSLARFRGGTEAF

len: 11
j_gene: TRBJ1-2
v_gene: TRBV28
abundance: few
CDR3aa: GTGVPSNYGYT

len: 13
j_gene: TRBJ1-5
v_gene: TRBV30
abundance: -
CDR3aa: AWSPLVAGNQPQH

len: 15
j_gene: TRBJ1-3
v_gene: TRBV18
abundance: few
CDR3aa: ASSPYNRGHSGNTIY

len: 13
j_gene: TRBJ1-1
v_gene: TRBV5-1
abundance: -
CDR3aa: ASSLSGLANTEAF

len: 14
j_gene: TRBJ1-6
v_gene: TRBV11-2
abundance: -
CDR3aa: ASSLAPQGADSPLH